This T cell receptor (beta chain) emerged from a study of blood T cell repertoires in COVID-19. Study-wide background: Italy, Spain and the United States were the sources of the convalescent and acute COVID-19 samples. PBMCs, B-cell-depleted T cells, or T cells were the source of the cDNA or gDNA that made up the material.

CDR1 and CDR2 from the germline V gene are SGHDT and YYEEEE. The CDR3 spans 14 residues. Trimming took off 1 base at V and 4 bases at J, with 12 bases between the two ends. In the original workflow: Estimates of nucleated cell counts were drawn from the amplification of reference gene primers. Libraries were prepared by immunoSEQ multiplex PCR; TCRdb keeps only in-frame clonotypes and omits some of them. V, J and clone size are those of that table, while D and trimming were read from the DNA. In the table there are 270,000 or so clones, approximately 81% of which are singletons. The rearrangement links TRBV5-6 to TRBJ2-7; a weak D match, TRBD1 (6 bases). Sequences were obtained from PBMCs or T cells enriched from blood (not recorded which). The sequence derives from a woman aged 50 to 65 who had been exposed to COVID-19. CDR3 bases: TGTGCCAGCAGCTTGCAGGGCAGGGGATACGAGCAGTACTTC. This encodes CASSLQGRGYEQYF. Complete variable domain (other parts from reference TRBV5-6 and TRBJ2-7): DAGVTQSPTHLIKTRGQQVTLRCSPKSGHDTVSWYQQALGQGPQFIFQYYEEEERQRGNFPDRFSGHQFPNYSSELNVNALLLGDSALYLCASSLQGRGYEQYFGPGTRLTVT.